This T cell receptor (beta chain) was obtained from a study of cytomegalovirus exposure and HLA in healthy donors. Study-wide points: 87-base-pair reads could not separate some V segments, including TRBV6-2 and TRBV6-3. Among CMV-associated TCR beta chains, most appeared HLA-restricted in a later analysis. Later analysis showed TCR association rates varying by HLA locus, highest for DRB1 and lowest for HLA-C.

The PCR employed 60 Vbeta primers together with 13 Jbeta primers. The protocol was immunoSEQ multiplex PCR, while the TCRdb copy is restricted to in-frame clones and leaves out a portion. The sample gives around 80,000 clones, about 68% of which show up once; over 8% is in the top ten. Per the germline V gene, CDR1 is GTSNPN and CDR2 is SVGIG (reference sequence). The length of the CDR3 is 13 residues. The V gene lost 0 bases and the J gene lost 5 bases, with 10 bases spanning the gap. About this clone itself: Its target is unknown.

The rearrangement joins TRBV30 to TRBJ2-5; maybe TRBD1 (5 bases). The sequenced material came from PBMCs. The source is a man between 40 and 49 years old in good health and CMV-seropositive. The CDR3 DNA reads as TGTGCCTGGAGTGTCGGCAGGGATGAGACCCAGTACTTC. Translation gives CAWSVGRDETQYF.